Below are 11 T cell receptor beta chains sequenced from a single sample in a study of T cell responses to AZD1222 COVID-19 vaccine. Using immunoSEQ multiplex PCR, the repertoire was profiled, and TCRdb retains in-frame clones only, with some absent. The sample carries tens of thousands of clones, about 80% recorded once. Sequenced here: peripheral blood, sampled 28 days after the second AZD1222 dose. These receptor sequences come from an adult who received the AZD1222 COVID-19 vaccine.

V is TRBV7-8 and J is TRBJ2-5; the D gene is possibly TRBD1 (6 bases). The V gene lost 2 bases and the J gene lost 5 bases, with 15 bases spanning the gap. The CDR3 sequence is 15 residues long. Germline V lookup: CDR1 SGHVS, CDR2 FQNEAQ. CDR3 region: CASSLSTQGGETQYF. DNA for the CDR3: TGTGCCAGCAGCTTATCGACACAGGGCGGGGAGACCCAGTACTTC.

The CDR3, as DNA: TGTGCCAGCAGTGCAGGGACAGGGGGCCCAACTAATGAAAAACTGTTTTTT. Its protein product is CASSAGTGGPTNEKLFF. The chain carries TRBV2 and TRBJ1-4, with 12 bases matching TRBD1. CDR3 length: 17 amino acids. Trimming removed 4 bases from V and 0 bases from J; junction bases left unmatched: 3. CDR1 SNHLY and CDR2 FYNNEI come from the germline V gene.

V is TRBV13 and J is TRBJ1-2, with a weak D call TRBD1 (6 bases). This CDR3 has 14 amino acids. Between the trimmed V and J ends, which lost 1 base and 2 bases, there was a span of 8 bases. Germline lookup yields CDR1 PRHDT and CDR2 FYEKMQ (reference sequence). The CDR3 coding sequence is TGTGCCAGCAGCTTAGAGGGGGAAAACTATGGCTACACCTTC. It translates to CASSLEGENYGYTF.

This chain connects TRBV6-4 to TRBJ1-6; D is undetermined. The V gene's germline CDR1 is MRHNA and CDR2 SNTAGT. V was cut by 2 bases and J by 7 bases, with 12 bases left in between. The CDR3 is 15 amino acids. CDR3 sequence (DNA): TGTGCCAGCAGTGACAGCGCCCTGGGGAATTCACCCCTCCACTTT. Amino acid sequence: CASSDSALGNSPLHF.

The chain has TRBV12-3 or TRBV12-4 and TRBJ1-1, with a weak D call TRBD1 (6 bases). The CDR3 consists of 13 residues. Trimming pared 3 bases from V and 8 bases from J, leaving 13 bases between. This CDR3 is CASSFGQTSEAFF. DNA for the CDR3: TGTGCCAGCAGTTTCGGACAGACATCCGAAGCTTTCTTT.

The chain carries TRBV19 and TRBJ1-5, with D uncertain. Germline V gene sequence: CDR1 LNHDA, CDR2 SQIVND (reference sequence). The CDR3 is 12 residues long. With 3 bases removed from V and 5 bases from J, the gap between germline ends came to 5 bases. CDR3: CASSILDQPQHF. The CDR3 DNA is TGTGCCAGTAGTATTTTGGATCAGCCCCAGCATTTT.

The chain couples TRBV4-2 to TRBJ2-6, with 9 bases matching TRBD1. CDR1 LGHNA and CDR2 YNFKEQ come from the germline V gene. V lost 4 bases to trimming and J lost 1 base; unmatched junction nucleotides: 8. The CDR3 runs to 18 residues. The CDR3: CASSRQTGGRSGANVLTF. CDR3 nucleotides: TGTGCCAGCAGCCGGCAGACAGGGGGGCGGTCTGGGGCCAACGTCCTGACTTTC.

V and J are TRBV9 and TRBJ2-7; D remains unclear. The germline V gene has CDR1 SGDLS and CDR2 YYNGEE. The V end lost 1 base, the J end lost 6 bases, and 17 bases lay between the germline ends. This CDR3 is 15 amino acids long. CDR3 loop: CASSVNTYPVGEQYF. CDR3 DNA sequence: TGTGCCAGCAGCGTAAACACCTACCCTGTGGGCGAGCAGTACTTC.

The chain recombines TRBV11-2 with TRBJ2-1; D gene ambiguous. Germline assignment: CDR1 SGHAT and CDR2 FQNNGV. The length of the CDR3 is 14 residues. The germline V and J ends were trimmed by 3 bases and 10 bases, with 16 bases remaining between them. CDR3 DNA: TGTGCCAGCAGCTTTGAGATCACCTCTGGGGAGCAGTTCTTC. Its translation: CASSFEITSGEQFF. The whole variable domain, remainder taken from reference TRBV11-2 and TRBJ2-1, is EAGVAQSPRYKIIEKRQSVAFWCNPISGHATLYWYQQILGQGPKLLIQFQNNGVVDDSQLPKDRFSAERLKGVDSTLKIQPAKLEDSAVYLCASSFEITSGEQFFGPGTRLTVL.

CDR3 nucleotides: TGTGCCAGTAGTCATTCGGGATGGACTCGGCGACAGCCCCAGCATTTT. Its translation: CASSHSGWTRRQPQHF. The rearrangement uses TRBV19 and TRBJ1-5, with D hard to call. This CDR3 comprises 16 residues. V lost 5 bases and J lost 7, with 21 bases in between. CDR1 and CDR2 from the germline V gene are LNHDA and SQIVND (reference sequence). The full variable domain, rest sourced from reference TRBV19 and TRBJ1-5, is DGGITQSPKYLFRKEGQNVTLSCEQNLNHDAMYWYRQDPGQGLRLIYYSQIVNDFQKGDIAEGYSVSREKKESFPLTVTSAQKNPTAFYLCASSHSGWTRRQPQHFGDGTRLSIL.

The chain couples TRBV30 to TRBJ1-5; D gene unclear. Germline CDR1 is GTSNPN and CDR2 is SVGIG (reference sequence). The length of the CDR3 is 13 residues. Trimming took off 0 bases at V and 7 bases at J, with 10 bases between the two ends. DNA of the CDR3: TGTGCCTGGAGTGTACTAGCGGGGCAGCCCCAGCATTTT. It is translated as CAWSVLAGQPQHF.